This TCR beta chain was identified during a study of OX40 agonist ivuxolimab in advanced cancers. Findings of the study overall: Part of the nonresponder group also had normalized T-cell clonal expansion that was low. Both blood CD4+ and CD8+ T cells showed clonal growth by week 6 at 0.1 to 3.0 mg/kg.

The CDR3 is 14 residues long. Germline CDR1 reads MNHEY; CDR2 reads SMNVEV (reference sequence). The V end lost 3 bases, the J end lost 2 bases, and 8 bases lay between the germline ends. The protocol was immunoSEQ multiplex PCR, while the TCRdb copy is restricted to in-frame clones and leaves out a portion. The sample includes roughly 120,000 clones, around 90% of them seen just once. To note about this clone: Its target is not known.

V usage is TRBV27 and J usage is TRBJ1-3; D gene ambiguous. The source material was CD4+ or CD8+ T cells sorted from blood, sampled in a trial of the OX40 agonist ivuxolimab. The origin of this receptor is an adult with an advanced solid tumor such as melanoma, head and neck, liver or kidney cancer. The CDR3 bases are TGTGCCAGCAGTTTCGGATATCCTGGAAACACCATATATTTT. The encoded protein is CASSFGYPGNTIYF.